There are a few counts of the clone carrying this T cell receptor (beta chain). No antigen is known for it. This specimen belongs to a study of vaccination effects on CD4 cells after COVID-19. V shed 5 bases, J shed 3 bases, and the junction held 7 bases outside the gene matches. CDR1 SGHRS and CDR2 YFSETQ come from the germline V gene. The CDR3 consists of 14 residues. CD4+ T cells specific for antigen were expanded with viral peptide pools by the ViraFEST assay before sequencing. Culture lasted roughly 9 days before CD4+ T cell isolation. Participants received two doses of either the BNT162b2 or mRNA-1273 vaccine. Vaccinated recipients, who were negative for nucleocapsid antibodies, had no history of SARS-CoV-2 infection. The repertoire was sequenced with immunoSEQ multiplex PCR; TCRdb's copy has only in-frame clones and lacks some. Of around 14,000 clones in the sample, around 70% are singletons; the top ten hold roughly 9.9%.

The chain is built from TRBV5-1 and TRBJ2-7; 8 bases fit TRBD2. This TCR was sampled from a human donor who received a COVID-19 vaccine. Sequenced here: CD4+ T cells from PBMCs cultured with SARS-CoV-2 spike peptides, sampled after COVID-19 vaccination. The CDR3 reads CASRTSGLDYEQYF. CDR3 DNA sequence: TGCGCCAGCAGAACCTCGGGACTAGACTACGAGCAGTACTTC.